The source of this TCR beta chain is a study of T cells in localized non-small cell lung cancer. Concerning this clone itself: The antigen remains undetermined.

Study-level results: Uninvolved adjacent lung had higher T cell clonality than tumor and all other tissues.

The germline gives CDR1 SGHDT, CDR2 YYEEEE. The CDR3 runs 16 residues. Unmatched junction bases numbered 8, after V lost 7 bases and J lost 0 bases. Assay: immunoSEQ multiplex PCR; the TCRdb copy retains only in-frame clones and omits some. The sample holds tens of thousands of clones, around 87% seen once. The starting material was peripheral blood, obtained before any cancer treatment. The chain recombines TRBV5-6 with TRBJ1-2; 11 bases match TRBD1. This TCR came from a woman between 18 and 55 years old with stage III lung adenocarcinoma. The CDR3 coding sequence is TGTGCCAGCGGGAAAGGACAGGGGGCTACTAACTATGGCTACACCTTC. This sequence encodes CASGKGQGATNYGYTF.